The clone carrying this T cell receptor (beta chain) was seen only a few times. Its specificity is unknown. The source of the sample is a study of cytotoxic CD8 clonotypes in ibrutinib-treated CLL. Study-wide findings and caveats: Clonality rose at ibrutinib response, held steady in sustained remission, and fell toward baseline at progression.

The data were produced by immunoSEQ multiplex PCR, yet TCRdb's version contains in-frame clones alone and is incomplete. The sample contains approximately 300,000 clones, almost 80% of which appear only once. The germline CDR1 and CDR2 sequences are KGHSH and LQKENI. CDR3 size: 15 residues. Trimming shortened V by 2 bases and J by 3 bases, and 14 bases separated the two germline ends. The sequence derives from a human donor with chronic lymphocytic leukemia. The genes are TRBV18 and TRBJ2-7; TRBD1 is a possible D gene (6 bases). The input for sequencing was PBMCs, taken before ibrutinib treatment. CDR3 residues: CASSPTGTSGYEQYF. The CDR3 DNA sequence: TGTGCCAGCTCACCAACAGGGACGTCGGGCTACGAGCAGTACTTC.